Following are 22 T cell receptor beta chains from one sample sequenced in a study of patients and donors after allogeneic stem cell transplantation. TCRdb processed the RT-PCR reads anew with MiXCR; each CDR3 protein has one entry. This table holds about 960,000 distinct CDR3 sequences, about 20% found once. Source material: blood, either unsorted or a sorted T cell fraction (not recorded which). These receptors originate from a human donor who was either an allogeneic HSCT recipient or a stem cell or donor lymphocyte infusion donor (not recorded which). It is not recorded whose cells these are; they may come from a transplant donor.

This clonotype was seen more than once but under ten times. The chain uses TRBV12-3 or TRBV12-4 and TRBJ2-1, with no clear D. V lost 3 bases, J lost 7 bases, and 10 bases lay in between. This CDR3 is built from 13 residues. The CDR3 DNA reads TGTGCCAGCAGTTTCCAAACTCCTAATGAGCAGTTCTTC. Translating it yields CASSFQTPNEQFF.

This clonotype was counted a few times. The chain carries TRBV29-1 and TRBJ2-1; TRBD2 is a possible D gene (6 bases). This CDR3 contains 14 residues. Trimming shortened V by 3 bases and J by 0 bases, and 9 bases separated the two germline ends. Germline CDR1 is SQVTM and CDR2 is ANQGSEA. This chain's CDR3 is CSVERGSSYNEQFF. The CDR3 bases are TGCAGCGTTGAGCGGGGCAGCTCCTACAATGAGCAGTTCTTC.

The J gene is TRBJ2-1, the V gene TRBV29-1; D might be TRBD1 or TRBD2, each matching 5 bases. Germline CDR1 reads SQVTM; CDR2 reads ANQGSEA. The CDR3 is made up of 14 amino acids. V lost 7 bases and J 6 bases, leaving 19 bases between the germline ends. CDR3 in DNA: TGCAGCGCCCCCCGGGGCGCAGGGATCAATGAGCAGTTCTTC. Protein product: CSAPRGAGINEQFF.

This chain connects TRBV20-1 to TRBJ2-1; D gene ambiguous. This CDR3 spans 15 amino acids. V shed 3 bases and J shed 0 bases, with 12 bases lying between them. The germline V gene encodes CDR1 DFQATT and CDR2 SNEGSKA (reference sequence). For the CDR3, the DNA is TGCAGTGCTAGGGGCTTGACCTTCTCCTACAATGAGCAGTTCTTC. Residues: CSARGLTFSYNEQFF.

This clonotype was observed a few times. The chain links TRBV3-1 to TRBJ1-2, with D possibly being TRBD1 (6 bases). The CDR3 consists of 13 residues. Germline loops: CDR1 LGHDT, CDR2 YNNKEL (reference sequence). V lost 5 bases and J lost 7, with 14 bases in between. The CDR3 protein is CASSTRQEVGYTF. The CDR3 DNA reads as TGTGCCAGCAGCACACGACAGGAGGTTGGCTACACCTTC.

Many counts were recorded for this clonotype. The CDR3 sequence is CSVDPGYTF. CDR3 DNA sequence: TGCAGCGTTGACCCTGGCTACACCTTC. The rearrangement uses TRBV29-1 and TRBJ1-2; D not certain. V dropped 3 bases and J dropped 7 bases, with 3 bases sitting between them. The CDR3 is 9 residues long. Germline V gene data show CDR1 as SQVTM and CDR2 as ANQGSEA.

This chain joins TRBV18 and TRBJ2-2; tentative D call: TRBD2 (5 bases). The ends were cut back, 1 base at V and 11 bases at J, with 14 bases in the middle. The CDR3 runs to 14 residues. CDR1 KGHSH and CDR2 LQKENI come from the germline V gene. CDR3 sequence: CASSPLADFGELFF. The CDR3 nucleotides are TGTGCCAGCTCACCACTCGCGGACTTCGGTGAGCTGTTTTTT. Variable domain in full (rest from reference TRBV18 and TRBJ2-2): NAGVMQNPRHLVRRRGQEARLRCSPMKGHSHVYWYRQLPEEGLKFMVYLQKENIIDESGMPKERFSAEFPKEGPSILRIQQVVRGDSAAYFCASSPLADFGELFFGEGSRLTVL.

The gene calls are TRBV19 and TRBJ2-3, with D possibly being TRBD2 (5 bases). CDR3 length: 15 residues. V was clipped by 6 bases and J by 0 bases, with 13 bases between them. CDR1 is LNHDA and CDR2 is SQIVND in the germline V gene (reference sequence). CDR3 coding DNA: TGTGCCAGTAGGTCACGCGGGCCTAGCACAGATACGCAGTATTTT. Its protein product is CASRSRGPSTDTQYF.

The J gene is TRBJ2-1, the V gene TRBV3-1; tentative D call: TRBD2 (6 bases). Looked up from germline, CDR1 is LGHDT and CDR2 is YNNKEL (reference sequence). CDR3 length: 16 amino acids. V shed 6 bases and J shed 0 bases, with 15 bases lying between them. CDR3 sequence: CASRPGLQSSYNEQFF. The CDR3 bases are TGTGCCAGCAGGCCGGGACTCCAGAGCTCCTACAATGAGCAGTTCTTC.

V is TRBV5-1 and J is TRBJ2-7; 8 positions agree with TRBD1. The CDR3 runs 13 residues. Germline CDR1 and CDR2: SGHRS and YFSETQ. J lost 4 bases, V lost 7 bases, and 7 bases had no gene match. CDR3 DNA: TGCGCCAGCTATCTTGGACAGGGTTACGAGCAGTACTTC. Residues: CASYLGQGYEQYF.

The chain's CDR3 is CASSRGRSSGNTIYF. The CDR3 DNA reads TGTGCCAGCAGCCGGGGACGGTCCTCTGGAAACACCATATATTTT. The chain recombines TRBV6-2 or TRBV6-3 with TRBJ1-3, with D maybe TRBD1 (5 bases). Germline lookup yields CDR1 MNHEY and CDR2 SVGEGT. This CDR3 contains 15 residues. V was pared by 6 bases and J by 0 bases, with 12 bases between.

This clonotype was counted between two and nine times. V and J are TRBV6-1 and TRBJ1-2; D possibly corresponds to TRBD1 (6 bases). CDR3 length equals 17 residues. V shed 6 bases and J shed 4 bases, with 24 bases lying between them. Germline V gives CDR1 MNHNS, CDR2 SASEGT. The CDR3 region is CASRSPSGQPPSYGYTF. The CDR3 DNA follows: TGTGCCAGCAGGAGCCCTAGTGGACAGCCACCCTCCTATGGCTACACCTTC.

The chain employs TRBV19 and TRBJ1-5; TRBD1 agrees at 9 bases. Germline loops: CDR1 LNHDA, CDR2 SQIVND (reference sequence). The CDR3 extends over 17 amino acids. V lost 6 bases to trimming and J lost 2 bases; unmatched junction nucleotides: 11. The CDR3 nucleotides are TGTGCCAGTAGCCTCCCACAGGGGGCGCCGGGCAATCAGCCCCAGCATTTT. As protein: CASSLPQGAPGNQPQHF.

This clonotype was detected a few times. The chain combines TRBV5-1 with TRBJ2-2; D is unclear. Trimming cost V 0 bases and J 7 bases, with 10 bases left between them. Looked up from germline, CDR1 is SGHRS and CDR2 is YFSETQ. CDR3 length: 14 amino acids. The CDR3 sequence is CASSLGSIGGELFF. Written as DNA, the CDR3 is TGCGCCAGCAGCTTGGGAAGCATCGGCGGGGAGCTGTTTTTT.

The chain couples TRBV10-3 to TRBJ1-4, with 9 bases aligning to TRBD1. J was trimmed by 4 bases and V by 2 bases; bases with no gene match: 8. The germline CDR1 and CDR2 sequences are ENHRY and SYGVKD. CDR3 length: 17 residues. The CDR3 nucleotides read TGTGCCATCAGTGAGACCCCCGGACAGGGGTTTAATGAAAAACTGTTTTTT. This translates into CAISETPGQGFNEKLFF.

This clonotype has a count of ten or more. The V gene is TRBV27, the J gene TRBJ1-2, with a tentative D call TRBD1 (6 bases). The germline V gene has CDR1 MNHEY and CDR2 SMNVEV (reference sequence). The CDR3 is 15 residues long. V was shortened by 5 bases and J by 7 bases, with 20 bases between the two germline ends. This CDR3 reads CASSGLVGAVGGYTF. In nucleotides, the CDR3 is TGTGCCAGCAGTGGCCTAGTGGGGGCAGTTGGTGGCTACACCTTC.

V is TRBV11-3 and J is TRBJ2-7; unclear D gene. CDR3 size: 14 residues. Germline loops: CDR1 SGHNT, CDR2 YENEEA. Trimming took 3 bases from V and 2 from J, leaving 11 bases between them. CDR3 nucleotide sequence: TGTGCCAGCAGCTTCTTCAGCGCCACCTACGAGCAGTACTTC. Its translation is CASSFFSATYEQYF.

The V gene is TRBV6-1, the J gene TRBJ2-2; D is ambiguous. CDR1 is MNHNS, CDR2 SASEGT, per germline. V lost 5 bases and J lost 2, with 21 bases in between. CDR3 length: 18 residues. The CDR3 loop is CASSTPGRNQENTGELFF. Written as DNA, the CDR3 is TGTGCCAGCAGTACACCAGGTCGGAACCAAGAAAACACCGGGGAGCTGTTTTTT.

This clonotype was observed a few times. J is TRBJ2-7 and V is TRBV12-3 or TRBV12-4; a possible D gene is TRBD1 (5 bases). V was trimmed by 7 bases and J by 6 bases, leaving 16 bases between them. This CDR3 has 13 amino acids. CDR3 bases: TGTGCCAGCACCCCAGGACATTTCGGCGAGCAGTACTTC. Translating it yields CASTPGHFGEQYF.

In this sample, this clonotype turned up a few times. CDR3 protein: CASRWDLTTEAFF. For the CDR3, the DNA is TGTGCCAGCAGGTGGGACCTAACCACTGAAGCTTTCTTT. V and J are TRBV25-1 and TRBJ1-1, with D possibly being TRBD1 (5 bases). CDR1 is MGHDK and CDR2 is SYGVNS in the germline V gene. The V end lost 6 bases, the J end lost 4 bases, and 12 bases lay between the germline ends. CDR3 length: 13 residues. The whole variable domain, remainder taken from reference TRBV25-1 and TRBJ1-1, is EADIYQTPRYLVIGTGKKITLECSQTMGHDKMYWYQQDPGMELHLIHYSYGVNSTEKGDLSSESTVSRIRTEHFPLTLESARPSHTSQYLCASRWDLTTEAFFGQGTRLTVV.

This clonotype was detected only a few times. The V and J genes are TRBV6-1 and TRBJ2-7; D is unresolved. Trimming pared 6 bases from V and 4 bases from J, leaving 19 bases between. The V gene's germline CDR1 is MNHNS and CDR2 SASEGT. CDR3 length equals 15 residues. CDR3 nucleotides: TGTGCCAGCAGCCCATCCGTCGGGTCTCCATACGAGCAGTACTTC. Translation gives CASSPSVGSPYEQYF.

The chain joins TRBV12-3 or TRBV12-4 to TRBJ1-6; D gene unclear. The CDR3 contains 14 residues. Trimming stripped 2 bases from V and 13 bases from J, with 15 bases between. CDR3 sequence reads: CASSLSLPGGPLHF. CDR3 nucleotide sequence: TGTGCCAGCAGTTTAAGCCTTCCCGGCGGCCCCCTCCACTTT.